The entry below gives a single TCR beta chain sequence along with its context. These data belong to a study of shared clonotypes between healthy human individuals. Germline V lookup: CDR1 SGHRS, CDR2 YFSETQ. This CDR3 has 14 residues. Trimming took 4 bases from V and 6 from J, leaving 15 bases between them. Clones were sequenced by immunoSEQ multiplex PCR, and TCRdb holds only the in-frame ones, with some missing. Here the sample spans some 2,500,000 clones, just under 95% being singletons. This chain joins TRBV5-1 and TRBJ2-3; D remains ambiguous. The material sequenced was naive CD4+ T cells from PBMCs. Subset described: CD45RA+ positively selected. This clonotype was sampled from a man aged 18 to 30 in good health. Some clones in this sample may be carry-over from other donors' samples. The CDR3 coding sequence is TGCGCCAGCAGCGCCCTCAGCTGGGCGGATACGCAGTATTTT. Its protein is CASSALSWADTQYF.